What follows describes a single T cell receptor beta chain. There is no known antigen for this receptor. No much larger clone is present one base from it, and per-base qualities are unavailable. For TCR beta library preparation, 1.5 to 2.5 micrograms of genomic DNA was extracted from cryopreserved PBMCs. Longitudinal blood samples from CLL patients on ibrutinib monotherapy were analyzed using high-throughput TCR beta sequencing. The patients took part in an open-label, single-center phase 2 trial of ibrutinib monotherapy. These data are taken from a study of cytotoxic CD8 clonotypes in ibrutinib-treated CLL (dated by TCRdb to about 2021). Turning to the overall study: The cohort included roughly 15 treatment-naive and fewer than 12 relapsed/refractory patients; roughly 17 were IGHV unmutated. Responses were partial in roughly 24 patients and complete in 2; after median about 5.5 years follow-up, some 15 stayed in remission and some twelve progressed. Response samples were obtained after a median of around eleven months of treatment, with a range of roughly 6 to 36 months. An average of approximately 260,000 productive templates and tens of thousands of productive rearrangements was obtained per sample. Longitudinal samples were obtainable from about 30% of the roughly 90 participants in the trial. Cryopreserved peripheral blood mononuclear cells were collected at three points: before therapy, at response, and at either sustained remission or disease progression. What the authors observed across the whole study: Sampling times were not matched between patients in sustained remission and patients whose disease was progressing, and lymph node repertoires were not examined. Public clonotypes were rare and either contracted or stayed stable during treatment, and the rise in clonality at ibrutinib response reflected the expansion of private clonotypes. At baseline, clonality was higher than in age-matched healthy donors and showed a strong correlation with circulating CD8+ T-cell counts. An increase in clonality was observed at ibrutinib response, with clonality remaining stable during sustained remission and falling back toward baseline at progression.

Sequences MNHEY (CDR1) and SMNVEV (CDR2) are obtained from the germline V gene (reference sequence). The cysteine opens and the phenylalanine closes a CDR3 of 13 amino acids. Only the CDR3 portion is preserved as DNA: 39 bases, with reading frame beginning at the first base. V is reduced by 2 bases and J by 4 bases, leaving a spacing of 8 bases between them. The goal of deep resolution MiSeq sequencing was a depth between 1 in 1 million and 1 in 200,000 T cells, and coverage averaged 10x per clonotype. TCR beta libraries were generated with the immunoSEQ hsTCRB Kit. Concerning the study's data processing: The data were analyzed with ImmunoSEQ Analyzer and ImmunoSEQ Data Assistant, and V, D and J gene assignments followed IMGT definitions. Clonality, which ranges from 0 to 1, was calculated by subtracting the normalized Shannon entropy of productive rearrangement frequencies from one. Only overrepresented clonotypes making up at least 0.05% of the repertoire of each patient were included in the public clonotype analysis. Repertoires from some twelve age-matched healthy donors in immuneACCESS were used as clonality controls. TCRdb limited this immuneACCESS table to in-frame rearrangements with V and J called. A share of clones is missing; checked studies link under half to unresolved V genes, and the rest is unexplained. V and J calls and clone size are those listed in that table; D and trimming were worked out from the DNA. Within this sample are 35,000 or so clones, with 69% of them counted one time only. Jointly, the top ten make up around 30% of the sample.

The sample in question was PBMCs, obtained before ibrutinib treatment. The clonotype comes from a human donor with chronic lymphocytic leukemia. The chain is made from TRBV27 and TRBJ1-2; TRBD1 is perhaps the D gene, given 6 matching bases. Here the CDR3 is given as CASSLGGPYGYTF. The nucleotide sequence reads as follows: TGTGCCAGCAGTTTAGGGGGGCCCTATGGCTACACCTTC.